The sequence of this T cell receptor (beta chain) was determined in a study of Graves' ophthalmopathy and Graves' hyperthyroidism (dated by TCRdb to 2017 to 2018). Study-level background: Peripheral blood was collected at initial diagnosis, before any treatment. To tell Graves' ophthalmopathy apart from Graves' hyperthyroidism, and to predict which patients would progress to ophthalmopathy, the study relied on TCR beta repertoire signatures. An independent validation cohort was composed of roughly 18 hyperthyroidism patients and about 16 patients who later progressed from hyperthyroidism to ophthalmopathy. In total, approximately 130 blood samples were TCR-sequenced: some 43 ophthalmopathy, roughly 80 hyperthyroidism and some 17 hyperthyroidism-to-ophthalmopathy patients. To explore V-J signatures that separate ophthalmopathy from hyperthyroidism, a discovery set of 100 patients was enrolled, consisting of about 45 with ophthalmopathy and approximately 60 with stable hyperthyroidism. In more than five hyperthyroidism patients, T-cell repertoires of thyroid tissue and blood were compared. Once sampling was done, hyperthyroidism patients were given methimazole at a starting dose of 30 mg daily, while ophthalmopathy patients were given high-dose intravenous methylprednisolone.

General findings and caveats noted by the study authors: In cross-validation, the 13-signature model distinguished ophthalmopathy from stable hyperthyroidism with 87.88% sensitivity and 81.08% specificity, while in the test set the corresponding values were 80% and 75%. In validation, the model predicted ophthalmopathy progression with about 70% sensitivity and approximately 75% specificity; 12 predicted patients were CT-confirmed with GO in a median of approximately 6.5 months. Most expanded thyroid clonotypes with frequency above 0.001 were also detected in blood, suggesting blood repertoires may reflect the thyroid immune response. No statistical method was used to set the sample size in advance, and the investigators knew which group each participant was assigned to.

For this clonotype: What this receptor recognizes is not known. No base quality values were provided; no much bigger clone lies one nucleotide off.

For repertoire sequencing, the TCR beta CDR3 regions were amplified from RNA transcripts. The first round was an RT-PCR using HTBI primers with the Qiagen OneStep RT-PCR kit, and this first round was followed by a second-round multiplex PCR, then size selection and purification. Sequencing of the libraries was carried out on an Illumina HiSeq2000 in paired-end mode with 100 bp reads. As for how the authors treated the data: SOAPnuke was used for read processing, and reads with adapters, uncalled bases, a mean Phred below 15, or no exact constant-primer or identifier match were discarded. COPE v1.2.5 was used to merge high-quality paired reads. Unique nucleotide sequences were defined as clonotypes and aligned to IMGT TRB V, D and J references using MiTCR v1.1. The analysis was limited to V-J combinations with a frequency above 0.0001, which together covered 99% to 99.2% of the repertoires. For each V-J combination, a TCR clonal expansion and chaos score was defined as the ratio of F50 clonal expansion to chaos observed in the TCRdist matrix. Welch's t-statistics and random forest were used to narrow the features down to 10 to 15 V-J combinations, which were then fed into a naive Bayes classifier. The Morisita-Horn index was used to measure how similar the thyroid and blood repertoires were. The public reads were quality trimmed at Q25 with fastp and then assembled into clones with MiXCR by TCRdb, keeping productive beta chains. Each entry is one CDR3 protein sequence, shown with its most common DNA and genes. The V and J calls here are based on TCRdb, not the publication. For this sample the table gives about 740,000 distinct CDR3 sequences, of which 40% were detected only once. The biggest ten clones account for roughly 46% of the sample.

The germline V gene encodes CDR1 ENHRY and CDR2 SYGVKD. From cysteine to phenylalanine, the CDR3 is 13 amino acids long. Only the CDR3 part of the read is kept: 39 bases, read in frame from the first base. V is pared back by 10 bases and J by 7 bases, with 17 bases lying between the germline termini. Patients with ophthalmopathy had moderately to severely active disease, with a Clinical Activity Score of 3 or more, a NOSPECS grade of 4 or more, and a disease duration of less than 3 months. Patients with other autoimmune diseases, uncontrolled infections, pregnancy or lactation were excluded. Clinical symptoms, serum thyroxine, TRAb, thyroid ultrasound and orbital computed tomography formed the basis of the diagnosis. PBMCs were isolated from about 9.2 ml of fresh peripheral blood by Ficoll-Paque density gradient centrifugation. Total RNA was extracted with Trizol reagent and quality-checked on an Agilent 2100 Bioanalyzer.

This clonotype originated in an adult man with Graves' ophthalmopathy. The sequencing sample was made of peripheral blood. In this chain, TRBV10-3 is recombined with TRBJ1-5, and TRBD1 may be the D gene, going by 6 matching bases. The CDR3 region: CASNRDTRQPQHF. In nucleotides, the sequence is TGTGCCAGCAACCGGGACACCCGGCAGCCCCAGCATTTT.